This TCR beta chain was recovered during a study of cytomegalovirus exposure and HLA in healthy donors (TCRdb year 2017). Regarding the study in general: According to an earlier analysis of around 600 of the donors, 200 million or so T cells yielded 117 million unique TCR beta sequences and 276 Gb of sequence data. HLA typing covered class I and class II loci at four-digit resolution. Among the approximately 400 genotyped donors, approximately 77% belonged to the genetic ancestry cluster associated with self-reported Caucasian donors. Donor age, sex, ethnicity and CMV serostatus were compiled together with the repertoire data. Several DR-DQ haplotypes were handled as single units for association and clustering because linkage in the cohort was strong. To decide whether each TCR beta V gene segment behaved as functional or pseudogenic, an earlier analysis of 587 of the donors relied on high-throughput TCR beta sequencing. The study aimed to test whether signatures of past pathogen exposure could be identified by cataloging public T cell receptors. Along with the approximately 700-subject first cohort, a separate validation cohort of over a hundred different subjects was used. Typing coverage differed by locus: A, B, C, DRB1 and DQB1 were typed in about 620-630 donors, DQA1 in roughly 510, DPA1 in around 580, and DPB1 in 400 to 490. Using immunosequencing, the study profiled T cell repertoires from 640 or so subjects and related those repertoires to cytomegalovirus serostatus. All discovery cohort repertoires had been generated using a single sequencing platform. Among a few hundred genotyped donors of the cohort, an average of around 240,000 unique TCR beta nucleotide sequences were sequenced per donor, roughly a sixth of them non-productive. High-throughput TCR immunosequencing, statistical association of individual TCRs with disease status, and machine learning were combined to predict cytomegalovirus infection status. A later genetic analysis used genome-wide SNP genotypes for about three fifths of the roughly 700 donors, treating that subset as a discovery cohort. An early release that covered several hundred HLA-typed donors contained around 330 gigabases of sequencing data and about 84 million unique TCR sequences. Rather than using new phenotypic data, the later analysis identified candidate immune exposures from TCR beta sequences and from how often those sequences occurred across donors. A later analysis re-examined previously published TCR beta repertoires from 600 to 700 donors and added high-resolution HLA genotyping to investigate patterns of TCR occurrence.

The cohort consisted of some 730 healthy bone marrow donors. All cohort members were sampled while nominally healthy, although unrecorded immune exposures were likely present. The donor tested CMV seronegative, placing the donor among the 352 seronegative members of the cohort. Each donor provided a peripheral blood sample, and peripheral blood mononuclear cells were used for TCR beta sequencing. Genomic DNA was extracted from the blood cell samples with the Qiagen DNeasy Blood Extraction Kit. Library preparation employed the immunoSEQ multiplex PCR assay. The multiplex PCR relied on a mix of 60 forward primers for TCR Vbeta segments and 13 reverse primers for TCR Jbeta segments. A multiplex PCR assay on genomic DNA amplified the CDR3 region of rearranged TCR beta genes. Amplified TCR beta libraries were sequenced as 87-base-pair reads on the Illumina HiSeq System. Concerning the study's data processing: A later analysis tallied around 82 million unique TCR beta chains across the 660 or so repertoires, and about 10 million of those chains were shared by two or more donors. To remove PCR and sequencing errors, raw reads were error-corrected and collapsed into unique sequences using a nearest-neighbor algorithm that merged closely related sequences. To assign V, D and J gene segments, CDR3 sequences were aligned to IMGT reference sequences. For a sequence to be retained, at least a six-nucleotide match to both a V gene segment and a J gene segment was required. A rearrangement counted as productive if the CDR3 had no stop codons and remained in frame with V and J, and every other rearrangement counted as non-productive. CDR3 was defined according to IMGT convention as the region running from the second conserved V-encoded cysteine to the conserved J-encoded phenylalanine. The earlier analysis of about 610 of the donors excluded sequences that lacked an unambiguous match to a single V gene segment. In an earlier analysis of approximately 590 of the donors, a V segment was called functional when productive rearrangements were above 56.7%, and segregating when the standard deviation between donors exceeded 5%. A statistical classification framework was built for diagnosing cytomegalovirus status from the catalog of TCR beta chain sequences. In a later analysis, TCR nucleotide sequences were compared against IMGT/GENE-DB human TR gene sequences so that V and J genes could be assigned. Using the TCRdist pipeline, a later analysis assigned CDR3 sequences along with most-parsimonious VDJ recombination scenarios. In a later analysis, each TCR beta chain was defined by its CDR3 amino acid sequence together with its V-gene family, and reads lacking a unique V-gene family were excluded. To address suspected cross-contamination and a sequencing artifact, a later analysis removed around 590 highly shared, low-generation-probability nucleotide sequences. For each public chain, a later analysis derived a clonal expansion index from normalized ranks of inferred template counts within each repertoire. A later analysis computed generation probabilities with a VDJ recombination model fitted to out-of-frame rearrangements, and checked the results against IGoR. A later analysis scored TCR-TCR, TCR-HLA and TCR-CMV co-occurrence with hypergeometric tests, applying a repertoire-size bias correction to TCR pairs. To estimate false discovery rates, a later analysis permuted the HLA or CMV assignments 20 times. In a later analysis, co-occurring TCRs were grouped using DBSCAN, and TCRdist sequence similarity was added for clustering within HLA-allele-positive subsets. Repertoires with fewer than 30,000 or more than 120,000 public chains were left out of co-occurrence clustering, as were about five repertoires with anomalous nucleotide sharing. The source is immuneACCESS, and TCRdb retained only in-frame sequences with V and J called. Part of the clones is not carried over; for the studies checked, unresolved V genes explain less than half of this, and the remainder is unexplained. The D gene and trimming were derived from the DNA, and the V and J assignments and clone size from that table. The sample includes tens of thousands of clones, with approximately 75% observed a single time. Clones ranked in the top ten supply approximately 7.3% of the sample.

There are a few counts of this clone. No antigen is known for it. There are no base qualities to consult, and no much larger clone falls within one base. Paper-wide results and their limitations: According to a later analysis, most CMV-associated TCR beta chains appeared to be HLA-restricted, and the HLA associations seemed to be driven largely by CMV exposure. In a later analysis, around 15,000 TCR beta sequences were associated with specific HLA alleles at a false discovery rate of 0.05. Because the 87-base-pair reads could not distinguish some IMGT-functional V segments, including TRBV6-2 and TRBV6-3, those segments were excluded. Several of the top co-occurrence clusters appeared to be linked to parvovirus B19, influenza, CMV and Epstein-Barr virus, according to a later analysis. In this cohort, only TCR beta chains were sequenced, and detectable features were limited by the absence of alpha or paired-chain data. Most TCR sequences were observed very rarely across donors, whereas some public TCRs were present in many individuals. In the study, some 180 TCR beta chains were listed as associated with cytomegalovirus. In a later analysis, TCR association rates were found to vary across HLA loci, with the most associated TCRs seen for DRB1 alleles and the fewest for HLA-C alleles. In a later analysis, HLA-associated TCR beta chains were found to be more clonally expanded and to have lower generation probabilities than equally common non-associated chains. The only immune exposure information available for the cohort was CMV serostatus. Correlated functional status among segregating V segments might reflect linkage disequilibrium, but an unknown experimental factor could not be ruled out. In a later genetic analysis, a missense DCLRE1C variant was associated with V-gene and J-gene trimming of TCR beta chains, and the association was replicated in an independent cohort. A further reported finding was that TCR beta sequences accurately predicted the HLA-A and HLA-B alleles for most subjects in the first cohort. In an earlier analysis of some 540 of the donors, most TCR beta V segments appeared in productive rearrangements about 90% or about 30% of the time, broadly matching IMGT annotations. The classifier was reported to diagnose cytomegalovirus status with high specificity and sensitivity in both the original and validation cohorts. Roughly uniform sequencing depth across donors was assumed in presence/absence analyses, although this assumption may not hold. Compared with the approximately 600-donor mean, donors in an Asian-associated ancestry cluster had fewer N-insertions in productive TCRs, according to a later genetic analysis. In vitro tests confirmed that a few of the cytomegalovirus-associated TCR beta chains recognize cytomegalovirus antigens. Because counts were too low, about 18 rarely observed V segments, including chromosome 9 orphons, were excluded from the earlier analysis of 587 of the donors. A group of highly shared sequence variants was considered likely to be a technical artifact of the sequencing pipeline. Because HLA typing was unavailable for some donors at each locus, only the typed subset was used in association tests. The authors suggested that the approach could potentially be extended to other disease states and immunological phenotypes. When HLA alleles, especially DR and DQ, strongly co-occurred, attributing TCR associations to individual alleles was difficult.

Sequences LGHNA (CDR1) and YNFKEQ (CDR2) are obtained from the germline V gene. Ends trimmed: V by 1 base, J by 1 base; bases unmatched to a gene: 7. The CDR3 runs 18 residues from the cysteine to the phenylalanine. The kept DNA is CDR3 alone, 54 bases in frame from the first base. This TCR derives from a woman between 35 and 50 years old in good health and CMV-seronegative. The chain is encoded by TRBV4-2 joined to TRBJ2-3; 11 junctional bases match TRBD2. Sequencing was performed on PBMCs. The base sequence is TGTGCCAGCAGCCAAGCTATAGCGGGGGGGCCGGGCACAGATACGCAGTATTTT. Its coded protein is CASSQAIAGGPGTDTQYF.